The source of this T cell receptor (beta chain) is a study of response to subunit inactivated influenza vaccine. Each CDR3 protein is one row after TCRdb ran MiXCR on the RT-PCR reads. The sample has about 540,000 distinct CDR3 sequences; around 25% are singletons. This CDR3 has 17 amino acids. In germline, CDR1 is LNHNV, CDR2 YYDKDF (reference sequence). V shed 0 bases and J shed 5 bases, with 17 bases lying between them. These same data were also listed under a study on T cells expressing NK-cell markers. That study reports: What made the TCR beta cDNA was 5'RACE template switching with UMIs.

The chain combines TRBV15 with TRBJ2-1; TRBD2 might be the D (6 bases). The TCR comes from a man in his forties or fifties who received an inactivated influenza vaccine. The sequencing here drew on CD4+ T cells sorted from PBMCs, taken 11 to 12 days after vaccination. The CDR3: CATSRDRIGGIHNEQFF. The DNA of the CDR3 is TGTGCCACCAGCAGAGATAGAATTGGCGGGATTCACAATGAGCAGTTCTTC.